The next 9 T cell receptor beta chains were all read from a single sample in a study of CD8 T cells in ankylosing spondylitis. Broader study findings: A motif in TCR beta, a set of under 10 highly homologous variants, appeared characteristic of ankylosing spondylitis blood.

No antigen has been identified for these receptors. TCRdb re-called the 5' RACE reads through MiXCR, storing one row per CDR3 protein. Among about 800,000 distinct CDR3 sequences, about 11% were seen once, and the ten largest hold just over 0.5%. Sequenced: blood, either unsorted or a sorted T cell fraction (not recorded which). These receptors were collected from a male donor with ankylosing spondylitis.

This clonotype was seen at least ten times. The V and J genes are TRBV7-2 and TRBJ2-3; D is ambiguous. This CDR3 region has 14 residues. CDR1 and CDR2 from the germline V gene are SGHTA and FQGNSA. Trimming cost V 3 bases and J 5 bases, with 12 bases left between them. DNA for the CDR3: TGTGCCAGCAGCTTGAGATATTCCCTAGATACGCAGTATTTT. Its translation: CASSLRYSLDTQYF.

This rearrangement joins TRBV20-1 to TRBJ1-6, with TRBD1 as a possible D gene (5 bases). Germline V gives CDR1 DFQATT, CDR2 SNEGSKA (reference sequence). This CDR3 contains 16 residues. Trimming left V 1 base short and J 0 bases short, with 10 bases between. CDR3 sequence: CSARVGDGSYNSPLHF. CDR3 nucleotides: TGCAGTGCTAGAGTAGGGGACGGCTCCTATAATTCACCCCTCCACTTT.

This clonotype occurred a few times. The CDR3 loop reads CASSVPGTPFGVTFF. CDR3 DNA: TGTGCCAGCAGCGTTCCCGGGACACCCTTTGGGGTTACGTTCTTC. V and J are TRBV28 and TRBJ2-1, with a weak D call TRBD1 (6 bases). Germline CDR1 reads MDHEN; CDR2 reads SYDVKM. Deletions cut 6 bases from V and 15 bases from J, with 27 bases between. The CDR3 spans 15 residues.

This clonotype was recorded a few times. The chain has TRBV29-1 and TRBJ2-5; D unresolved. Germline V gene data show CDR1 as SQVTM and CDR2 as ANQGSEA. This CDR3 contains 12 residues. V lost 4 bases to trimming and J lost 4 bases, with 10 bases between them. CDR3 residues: CSVALDRETQYF. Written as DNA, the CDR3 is TGCAGCGTTGCTCTTGACCGAGAGACCCAGTACTTC.

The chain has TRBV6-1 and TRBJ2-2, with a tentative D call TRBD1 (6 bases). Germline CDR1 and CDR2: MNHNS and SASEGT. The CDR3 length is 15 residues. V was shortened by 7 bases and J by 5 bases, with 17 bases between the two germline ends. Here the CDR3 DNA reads TGTGCCAGCATCCAACAGGGAGACTTAACCGGGGAGCTGTTTTTT. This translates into CASIQQGDLTGELFF.

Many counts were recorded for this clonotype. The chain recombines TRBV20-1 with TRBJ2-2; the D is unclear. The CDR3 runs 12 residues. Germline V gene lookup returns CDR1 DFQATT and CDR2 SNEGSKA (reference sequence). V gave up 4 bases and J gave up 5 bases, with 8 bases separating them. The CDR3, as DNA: TGCAGTGCTACCCAACCAACCGGGGAGCTGTTTTTT. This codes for CSATQPTGELFF.

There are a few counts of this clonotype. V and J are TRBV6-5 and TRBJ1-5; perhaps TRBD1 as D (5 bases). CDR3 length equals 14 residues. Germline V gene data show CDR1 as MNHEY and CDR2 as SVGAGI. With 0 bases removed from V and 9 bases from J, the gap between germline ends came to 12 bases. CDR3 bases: TGTGCCAGCAGTTACTCGGAATTCGGGGGGCCCCAGCATTTT. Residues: CASSYSEFGGPQHF.

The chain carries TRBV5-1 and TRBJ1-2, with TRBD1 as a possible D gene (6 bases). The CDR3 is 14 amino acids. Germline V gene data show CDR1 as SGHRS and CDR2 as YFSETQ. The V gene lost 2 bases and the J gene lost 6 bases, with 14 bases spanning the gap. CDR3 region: CASSFGGLSDGYTF. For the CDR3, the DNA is TGCGCCAGCAGCTTTGGGGGCCTCAGCGATGGCTACACCTTC. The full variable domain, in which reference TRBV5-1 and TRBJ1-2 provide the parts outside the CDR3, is KAGVTQTPRYLIKTRGQQVTLSCSPISGHRSVSWYQQTPGQGLQFLFEYFSETQRNKGNFPGRFSGRQFSNSRSEMNVSTLELGDSALYLCASSFGGLSDGYTFGSGTRLTVV.

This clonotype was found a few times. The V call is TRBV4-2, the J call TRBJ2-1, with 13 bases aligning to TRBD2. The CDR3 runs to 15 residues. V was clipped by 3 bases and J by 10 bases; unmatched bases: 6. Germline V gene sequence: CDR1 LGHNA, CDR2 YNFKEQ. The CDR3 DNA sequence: TGTGCCAGCAGCCAGACTAGCGGGGGGCCCCGGGAGCAGTTCTTC. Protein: CASSQTSGGPREQFF.